These 17 T cell receptor beta chains were all obtained from the same sample, sequenced in a study of cytomegalovirus exposure and HLA in healthy donors. Clones were read by immunoSEQ multiplex PCR, and TCRdb kept only the in-frame ones, dropping some. The sample includes over 120,000 clones, about 94% of them seen just once. The sample was PBMCs. Receptors were obtained from a man between 18 and 29 years old in good health and CMV-seropositive.

This chain links TRBV6-1 with TRBJ2-5; a weak D match, TRBD1 (5 bases). Trimming removed 2 bases from V and 3 bases from J, with 7 bases in between. CDR3 length: 13 residues. The germline gives CDR1 MNHNS, CDR2 SASEGT. CDR3 coding DNA: TGTGCCAGCAGTGAACTAGGGGAAGAGACCCAGTACTTC. This encodes CASSELGEETQYF.

The rearrangement joins TRBV5-1 to TRBJ2-5; 7 bases match TRBD2. CDR1 SGHRS and CDR2 YFSETQ come from the germline V gene. This CDR3 spans 15 amino acids. V lost 0 bases, J lost 5 bases, and 7 bases stayed unmatched. CDR3 amino acids: CASSLDASGGETQYF. CDR3 sequence (DNA): TGCGCCAGCAGCTTGGACGCTAGCGGAGGGGAGACCCAGTACTTC.

The CDR3 DNA is TGTGCCAGCAGCGGGGCTGGAGAGGACATCCACCCCTACGAGCAGTACTTC. Translation gives CASSGAGEDIHPYEQYF. The chain is built from TRBV11-1 and TRBJ2-7, with D perhaps TRBD1 (5 bases). The CDR3 extends over 17 amino acids. CDR1 SGHAT and CDR2 FQDESV come from the germline V gene (reference sequence). V lost 5 bases and J 2 bases, leaving 22 bases between the germline ends. Filled out from reference TRBV11-1 and TRBJ2-7, the complete variable domain reads EAEVAQSPRYKITEKSQAVAFWCDPISGHATLYWYRQILGQGPELLVQFQDESVVDDSQLPKDRFSAERLKGVDSTLKIQPAELGDSAMYLCASSGAGEDIHPYEQYFGPGTRLTVT.

This clone was seen a few times. The rearrangement uses TRBV5-1 and TRBJ1-5; maybe TRBD1 (6 bases). This CDR3 has 12 amino acids. Trimming took off 6 bases at V and 8 bases at J, with 12 bases between the two ends. CDR1 is SGHRS, CDR2 YFSETQ, per germline. The CDR3 here is CASMGPGEPQHF. In DNA form, the CDR3 reads TGCGCCAGCATGGGGCCAGGGGAGCCCCAGCATTTT.

The chain recombines TRBV5-1 with TRBJ2-2, with TRBD1 identical over 8 bases. Germline-derived CDR1 and CDR2 are SGHRS and YFSETQ. J gave up 7 bases and V 5 bases, and 7 bases lay outside the gene matches. The CDR3 covers 14 residues. This CDR3 reads CASSRQGASGELFF. CDR3 in DNA: TGCGCCAGCAGTCGGCAGGGGGCGAGCGGGGAGCTGTTTTTT. The whole variable domain, remainder taken from reference TRBV5-1 and TRBJ2-2, is KAGVTQTPRYLIKTRGQQVTLSCSPISGHRSVSWYQQTPGQGLQFLFEYFSETQRNKGNFPGRFSGRQFSNSRSEMNVSTLELGDSALYLCASSRQGASGELFFGEGSRLTVL.

The chain employs TRBV18 and TRBJ2-2, with D uncertain. This CDR3 region has 15 residues. Germline-derived CDR1 and CDR2 are KGHSH and LQKENI. Deletions cut 1 base from V and 6 bases from J, with 12 bases between. The CDR3 spells CASSPRDTRPGELFF. The CDR3, as DNA: TGTGCCAGCTCACCACGAGACACCCGCCCCGGGGAGCTGTTTTTT.

This rearrangement joins TRBV27 to TRBJ2-7; 8 bases align to TRBD1. The CDR3 covers 12 residues. Trimming removed 8 bases from V and 6 bases from J; junction bases left unmatched: 6. The germline CDR1 and CDR2 sequences are MNHEY and SMNVEV (reference sequence). The CDR3 spells CASGRQGSEQYF. DNA for the CDR3: TGTGCCAGCGGGCGACAGGGGAGCGAGCAGTACTTC.

The chain employs TRBV29-1 and TRBJ2-1; the D gene is possibly TRBD2 (6 bases). There are 16 residues in the CDR3. The ends were cut back, 8 bases at V and 7 bases at J, with 27 bases in the middle. In germline, CDR1 is SQVTM, CDR2 ANQGSEA. The CDR3 loop is CSTAYRLVLSSNEQFF. CDR3 DNA sequence: TGCAGCACGGCTTATCGACTAGTCCTATCGTCTAATGAGCAGTTCTTC.

CDR3 bases: TGTGCCAGCAGTCCGCAGGGCGCAGATACGCAGTATTTT. As protein: CASSPQGADTQYF. The gene calls are TRBV5-8 and TRBJ2-3; D may be TRBD1 (5 bases). This CDR3 spans 13 amino acids. V gave up 5 bases and J gave up 4 bases, with 11 bases separating them. Looked up from germline, CDR1 is SGHTS and CDR2 is YDEGEE.

This chain links TRBV15 with TRBJ2-5, with TRBD2 identical over 10 bases. Germline CDR1 is LNHNV and CDR2 is YYDKDF (reference sequence). CDR3 length equals 14 residues. V lost 5 bases to trimming and J lost 4 bases; unmatched junction nucleotides: 4. The CDR3 protein is CATSQREGAETQYF. CDR3 nucleotide sequence: TGTGCCACCAGCCAGCGGGAGGGCGCAGAGACCCAGTACTTC.

V and J are TRBV7-9 and TRBJ1-2; D is ambiguous. Trimming removed 0 bases from V and 9 bases from J, with 14 bases in between. CDR1 SEHNR and CDR2 FQNEAQ come from the germline V gene (reference sequence). This CDR3 has 14 residues. The CDR3, as DNA: TGTGCCAGCAGCTTAGCCCACCGTCAGACTAGCTACACCTTC. Protein product: CASSLAHRQTSYTF.

This clone was observed a single time. The chain links TRBV5-1 to TRBJ2-5; 8 nucleotides match TRBD2. Losses at the gene ends were 0 bases for V and 5 bases for J; bases not matched to a gene: 6. CDR1 is SGHRS and CDR2 is YFSETQ in the germline V gene. The CDR3 sequence is 15 residues long. DNA for the CDR3: TGCGCCAGCAGCTTGGCCGGGACTAGAGGCGAGACCCAGTACTTC. It is translated as CASSLAGTRGETQYF.

In the case of this clone: Other nucleotide sequences from this sample produce the same CDR3. This chain uses TRBV7-9 with TRBJ1-2; TRBD1 is a possible D gene (6 bases). V lost 0 bases to trimming and J lost 7 bases, with 9 bases between them. Per germline, CDR1 SEHNR and CDR2 FQNEAQ (reference sequence). The length of the CDR3 is 13 residues. This CDR3 reads CASSLAGGSGYTF. The CDR3 coding sequence is TGTGCCAGCAGCTTAGCAGGGGGTAGTGGCTACACCTTC.

The chain joins TRBV15 to TRBJ1-3; D gene ambiguous. The CDR3 loop spans 15 amino acids. The germline gives CDR1 LNHNV, CDR2 YYDKDF (reference sequence). The germline V and J ends were trimmed by 3 bases and 0 bases, with 9 bases remaining between them. The CDR3 sequence: CATSSGLSSGNTIYF. The CDR3 bases are TGTGCCACCAGCAGCGGACTGTCCTCTGGAAACACCATATATTTT. Full variable domain (outside the CDR3, taken from reference TRBV15 and TRBJ1-3): DAMVIQNPRYQVTQFGKPVTLSCSQTLNHNVMYWYQQKSSQAPKLLFHYYDKDFNNEADTPDNFQSRRPNTSFCFLDIRSPGLGDTAMYLCATSSGLSSGNTIYFGEGSWLTVV.

The chain combines TRBV9 with TRBJ2-7; 7 nucleotides match TRBD2. This CDR3 contains 14 residues. The germline V gene has CDR1 SGDLS and CDR2 YYNGEE. V shed 1 base, J shed 7 bases, and the junction held 8 bases outside the gene matches. This chain's CDR3 is CASSVTPIGREQYF. CDR3 coding DNA: TGTGCCAGCAGCGTAACCCCCATCGGGAGGGAGCAGTACTTC.

On this clone: Its ends do not fully match the called genes, so a read error is possible. The rearrangement uses TRBV28 and TRBJ2-7; D uncertain. Looked up from germline, CDR1 is MDHEN and CDR2 is SYDVKM. This CDR3 contains 11 residues. CDR3 sequence (DNA): TGTGCCAGCAGTTACGCGACAAGCCGATTCTTC. Its translation is CASSYATSRFF. Combining the CDR3 with reference TRBV28 and TRBJ2-7 gives the whole variable domain DVKVTQSSRYLVKRTGEKVFLECVQDMDHENMFWYRQDPGLGLRLIYFSYDVKMKEKGDIPEGYSVSREKKERFSLILESASTNQTSMYLCASSYATSRFFGPGTRLTVT.

The J gene is TRBJ2-5, the V gene TRBV9; 7 bases are a match to TRBD1. The V and J ends lost 3 bases and 5 bases, in that order; junction bases with no gene match: 1. CDR3 size: 12 residues. CDR1 and CDR2 from the germline V gene are SGDLS and YYNGEE. This CDR3 is CASSEQGETQYF. The CDR3 coding sequence is TGTGCCAGCAGCGAACAGGGGGAGACCCAGTACTTC.